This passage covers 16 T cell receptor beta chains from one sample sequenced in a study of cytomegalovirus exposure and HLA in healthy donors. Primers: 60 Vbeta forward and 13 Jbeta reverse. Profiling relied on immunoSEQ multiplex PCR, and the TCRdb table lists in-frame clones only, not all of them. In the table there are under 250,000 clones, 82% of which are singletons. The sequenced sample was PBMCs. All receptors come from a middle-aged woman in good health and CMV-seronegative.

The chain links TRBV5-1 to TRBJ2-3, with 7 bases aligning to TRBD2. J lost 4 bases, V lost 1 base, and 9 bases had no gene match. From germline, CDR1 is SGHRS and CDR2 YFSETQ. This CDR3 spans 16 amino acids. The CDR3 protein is CASSLISGGSSDTQYF. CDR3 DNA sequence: TGCGCCAGCAGCTTGATAAGTGGCGGGAGTTCAGATACGCAGTATTTT. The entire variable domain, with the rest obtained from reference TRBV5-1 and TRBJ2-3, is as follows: KAGVTQTPRYLIKTRGQQVTLSCSPISGHRSVSWYQQTPGQGLQFLFEYFSETQRNKGNFPGRFSGRQFSNSRSEMNVSTLELGDSALYLCASSLISGGSSDTQYFGPGTRLTVL.

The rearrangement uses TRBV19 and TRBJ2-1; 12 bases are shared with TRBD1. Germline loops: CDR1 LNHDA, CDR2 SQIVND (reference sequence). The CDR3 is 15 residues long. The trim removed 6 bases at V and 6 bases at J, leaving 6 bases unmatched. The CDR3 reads CASSRGTGGVNEQFF. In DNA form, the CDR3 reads TGTGCCAGTAGCCGAGGGACAGGGGGCGTCAATGAGCAGTTCTTC.

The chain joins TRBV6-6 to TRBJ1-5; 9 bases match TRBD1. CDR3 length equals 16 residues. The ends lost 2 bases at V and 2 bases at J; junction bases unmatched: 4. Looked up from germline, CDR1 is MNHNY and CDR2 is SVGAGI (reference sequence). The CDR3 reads CASSYLQGAGNQPQHF. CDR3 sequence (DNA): TGTGCCAGCAGTTACCTACAGGGGGCAGGCAATCAGCCCCAGCATTTT.

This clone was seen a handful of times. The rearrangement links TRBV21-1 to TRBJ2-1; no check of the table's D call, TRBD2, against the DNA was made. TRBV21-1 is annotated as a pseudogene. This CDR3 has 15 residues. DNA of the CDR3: TGTGCCAGCAGCAAAAACCCGCGTAGTTACAATGAGCAGTTCTTC. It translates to CASSKNPRSYNEQFF.

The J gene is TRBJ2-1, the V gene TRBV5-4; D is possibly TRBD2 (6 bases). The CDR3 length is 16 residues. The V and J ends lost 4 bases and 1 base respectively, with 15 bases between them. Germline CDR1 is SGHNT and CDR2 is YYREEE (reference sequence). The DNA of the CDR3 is TGTGCCAGCAGCGGTACTAGCTCCCCGTCCTACAATGAGCAGTTCTTC. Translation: CASSGTSSPSYNEQFF.

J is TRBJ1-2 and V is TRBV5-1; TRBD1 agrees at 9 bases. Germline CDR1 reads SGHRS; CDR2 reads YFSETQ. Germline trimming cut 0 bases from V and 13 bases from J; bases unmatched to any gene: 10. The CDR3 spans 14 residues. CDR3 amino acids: CASSLVGSTGGSTF. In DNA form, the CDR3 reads TGCGCCAGCAGCTTGGTGGGGTCCACAGGGGGCAGCACCTTC. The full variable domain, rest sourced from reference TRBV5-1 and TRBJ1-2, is KAGVTQTPRYLIKTRGQQVTLSCSPISGHRSVSWYQQTPGQGLQFLFEYFSETQRNKGNFPGRFSGRQFSNSRSEMNVSTLELGDSALYLCASSLVGSTGGSTFGSGTRLTVV.

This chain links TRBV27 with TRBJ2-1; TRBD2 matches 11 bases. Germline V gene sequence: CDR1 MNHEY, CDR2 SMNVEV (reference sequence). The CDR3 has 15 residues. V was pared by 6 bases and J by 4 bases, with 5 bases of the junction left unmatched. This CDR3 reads CASRELAGVYNEQFF. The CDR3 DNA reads TGTGCCAGCAGGGAACTAGCGGGGGTTTACAATGAGCAGTTCTTC.

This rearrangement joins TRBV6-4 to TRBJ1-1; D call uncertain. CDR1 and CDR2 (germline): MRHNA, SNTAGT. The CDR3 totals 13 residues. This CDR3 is CAAVEGVNTEAFF. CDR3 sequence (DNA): TGTGCGGCGGTGGAGGGAGTGAACACTGAAGCTTTCTTT.

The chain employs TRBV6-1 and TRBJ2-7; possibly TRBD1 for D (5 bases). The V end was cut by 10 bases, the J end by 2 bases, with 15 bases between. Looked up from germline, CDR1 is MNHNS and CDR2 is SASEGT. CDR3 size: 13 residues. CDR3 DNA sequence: TGTGCCATCCTCTGGGGCCTGACCTACGAGCAGTACTTC. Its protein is CAILWGLTYEQYF.

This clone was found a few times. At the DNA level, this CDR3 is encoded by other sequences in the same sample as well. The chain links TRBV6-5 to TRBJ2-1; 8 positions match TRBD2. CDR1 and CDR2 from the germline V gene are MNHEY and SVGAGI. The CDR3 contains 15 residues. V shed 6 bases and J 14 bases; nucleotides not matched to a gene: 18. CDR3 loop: CASRKLSGNEAIEFF. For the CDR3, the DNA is TGTGCCAGCAGGAAGCTTAGCGGGAACGAGGCAATCGAGTTCTTC.

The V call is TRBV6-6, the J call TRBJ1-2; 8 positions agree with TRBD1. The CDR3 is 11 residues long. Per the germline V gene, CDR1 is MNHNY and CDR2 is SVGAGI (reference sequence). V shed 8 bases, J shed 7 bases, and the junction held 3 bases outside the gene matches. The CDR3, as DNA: TGTGCCAGCCAGGGGGCTTTTGGCTACACCTTC. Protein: CASQGAFGYTF.

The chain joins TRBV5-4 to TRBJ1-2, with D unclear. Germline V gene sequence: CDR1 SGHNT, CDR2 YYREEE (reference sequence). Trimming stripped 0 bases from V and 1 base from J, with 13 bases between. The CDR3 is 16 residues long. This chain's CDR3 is CASSLVSSTGNYGYTF. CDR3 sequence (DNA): TGTGCCAGCAGCTTGGTTAGCTCAACGGGTAACTATGGCTACACCTTC.

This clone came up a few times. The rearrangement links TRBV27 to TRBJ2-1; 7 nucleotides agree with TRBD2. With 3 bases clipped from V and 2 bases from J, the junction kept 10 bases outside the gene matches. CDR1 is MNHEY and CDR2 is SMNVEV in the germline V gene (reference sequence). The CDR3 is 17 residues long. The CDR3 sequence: CASSLTDLAGTYNEQFF. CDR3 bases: TGTGCCAGCAGTTTGACTGATTTAGCGGGTACCTACAATGAGCAGTTCTTC.

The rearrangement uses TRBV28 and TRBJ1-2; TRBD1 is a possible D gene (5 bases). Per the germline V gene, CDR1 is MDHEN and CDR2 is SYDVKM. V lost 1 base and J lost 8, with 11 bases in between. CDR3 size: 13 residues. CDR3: CASSLSLQGGYTF. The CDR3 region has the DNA TGTGCCAGCAGTTTATCTCTCCAGGGAGGCTACACCTTC.

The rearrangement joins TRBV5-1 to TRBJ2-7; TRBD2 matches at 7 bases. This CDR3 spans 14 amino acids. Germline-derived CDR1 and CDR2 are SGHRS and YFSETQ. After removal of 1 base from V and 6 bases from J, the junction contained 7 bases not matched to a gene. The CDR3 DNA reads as TGCGCCAGCAGCTTGTTACTAGCGCAAGGCGAGCAGTACTTC. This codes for CASSLLLAQGEQYF.

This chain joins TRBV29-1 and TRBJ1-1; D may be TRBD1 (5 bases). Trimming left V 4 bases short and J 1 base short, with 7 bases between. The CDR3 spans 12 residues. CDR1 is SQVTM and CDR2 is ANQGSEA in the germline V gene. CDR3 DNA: TGCAGCGTTGTTACAGGGAACACTGAAGCTTTCTTT. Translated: CSVVTGNTEAFF.